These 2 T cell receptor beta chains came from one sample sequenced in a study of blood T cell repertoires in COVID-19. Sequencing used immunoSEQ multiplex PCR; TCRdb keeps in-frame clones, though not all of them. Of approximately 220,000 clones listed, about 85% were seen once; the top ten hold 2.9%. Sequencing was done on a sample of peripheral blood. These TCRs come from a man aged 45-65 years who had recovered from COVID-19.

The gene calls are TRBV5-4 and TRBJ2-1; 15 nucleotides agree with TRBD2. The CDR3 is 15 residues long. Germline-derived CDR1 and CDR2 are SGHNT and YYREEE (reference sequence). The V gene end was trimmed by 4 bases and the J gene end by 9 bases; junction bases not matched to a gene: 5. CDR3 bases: TGTGCCAGCAGCACCGGACTAGCGGGAGGGGGTGAGCAGTTCTTC. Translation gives CASSTGLAGGGEQFF.

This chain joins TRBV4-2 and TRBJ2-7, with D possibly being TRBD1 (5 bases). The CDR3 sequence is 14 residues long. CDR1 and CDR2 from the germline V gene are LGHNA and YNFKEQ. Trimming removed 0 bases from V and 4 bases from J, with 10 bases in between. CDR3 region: CASSQDRVGYEQYF. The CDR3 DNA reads TGTGCCAGCAGCCAAGACAGGGTAGGTTACGAGCAGTACTTC.